Presented here are 21 T cell receptor beta chains from one specimen sequenced in a study of T-cell memory formation after mild COVID-19. One entry per CDR3 protein results from TCRdb running MiXCR on the 5' RACE reads. Here the sample spans nearly 40,000 distinct CDR3 sequences, 5.5% to 7% being singletons. What was sequenced was PBMCs or a T cell subset sorted from them (not recorded which). These receptors were taken from an adult who had mild COVID-19 (a few samples of this study predate the infection). Cell type and time point are not known.

As regards this clonotype: A clone one base away is much larger, so this may be a read error. The chain joins TRBV7-9 to TRBJ2-7, with D perhaps TRBD2 (5 bases). Germline assignment: CDR1 SEHNR and CDR2 FQNEAQ (reference sequence). The CDR3 covers 16 residues. V dropped 4 bases and J dropped 0 bases, with 16 bases sitting between them. CDR3 region: CASSYGPRTPSYEQYF. Written as DNA, the CDR3 is TGTGCCAGCAGCTACGGTCCCAGGACTCCCTCCTACGAGCAGTACTTC.

Ten or more counts support this clonotype. The gene calls are TRBV6-5 and TRBJ2-5; 8 nucleotides match TRBD2. This CDR3 has 15 residues. V lost 4 bases, J lost 4 bases, and 8 bases stayed unmatched. Germline V gene lookup returns CDR1 MNHEY and CDR2 SVGAGI. The CDR3 here is CASSSPSAGVETQYF. CDR3 in DNA: TGTGCCAGCAGTTCCCCATCAGCGGGAGTAGAGACCCAGTACTTC.

This clonotype has only a few counts. V and J are TRBV7-2 and TRBJ2-2; D is possibly TRBD1 (6 bases). V lost 1 base and J lost 4, with 22 bases in between. The CDR3 runs to 19 residues. CDR1 and CDR2 from the germline V gene are SGHTA and FQGNSA. The CDR3 region has the DNA TGTGCCAGCAGCTTAGAAGACCTCTACCGAATAGGGGGCACCGGGGAGCTGTTTTTT. Translated, it gives CASSLEDLYRIGGTGELFF. Using reference TRBV7-2 and TRBJ2-2 for the parts outside the CDR3, the full variable domain is GAGVSQSPSNKVTEKGKDVELRCDPISGHTALYWYRQSLGQGLEFLIYFQGNSAPDKSGLPSDRFSAERTGGSVSTLTIQRTQQEDSAVYLCASSLEDLYRIGGTGELFFGEGSRLTVL.

There are a few counts of this clonotype. This rearrangement joins TRBV6-2 or TRBV6-3 to TRBJ2-1; 9 bases map to TRBD1. Germline V gene data show CDR1 as MNHEY and CDR2 as SVGEGT. The CDR3 runs 13 residues. V was clipped by 6 bases and J by 4 bases; unmatched bases: 1. The CDR3: CASRDRGYNEQFF. The CDR3 bases are TGTGCCAGCAGGGACAGGGGATACAATGAGCAGTTCTTC.

There are a few counts of this clonotype. The chain combines TRBV12-3 or TRBV12-4 with TRBJ2-2; the D gene is possibly TRBD1 (5 bases). V lost 4 bases and J lost 4, with 10 bases in between. The CDR3 contains 14 residues. The CDR3 is CASSSRQSTGELFF. DNA of the CDR3: TGTGCCAGCAGTTCCAGACAGTCCACCGGGGAGCTGTTTTTT.

This clonotype was recorded at least ten times. The chain recombines TRBV5-1 with TRBJ1-4; D gene uncertain. The CDR3 runs 13 residues. The germline V gene encodes CDR1 SGHRS and CDR2 YFSETQ. V was cut by 4 bases and J by 6 bases, with 10 bases left in between. CDR3 DNA sequence: TGCGCCAGCAGCCCCACCGGGGATGAAAAACTGTTTTTT. It yields the protein CASSPTGDEKLFF.

This chain links TRBV2 with TRBJ1-5; the D is unclear. Germline V CDR1 and CDR2: SNHLY, FYNNEI. This CDR3 has 13 residues. Deletions cut 3 bases from V and 3 bases from J, with 6 bases between. In DNA form, the CDR3 reads TGTGCCAGCAGTGACGACCCCAATCAGCCCCAGCATTTT. Protein sequence: CASSDDPNQPQHF.

In its sample, this clonotype is medium-sized (0.01 to 0.1%). The junction departs from the called germline gene at one end, perhaps through a read error. The chain uses TRBV7-7 and TRBJ2-7, with D perhaps TRBD2 (6 bases). Germline V lookup: CDR1 SSHAT, CDR2 FNYEAQ (reference sequence). This CDR3 contains 13 residues. The CDR3 loop reads CASSLAASYEQYF. CDR3 nucleotide sequence: TGTGCTAGCAGCTTAGCGGCCTCCTACGAGCAGTACTTC.

The CDR3 sequence is CASVINSGREGIGYNEQFF. In DNA form, the CDR3 reads TGTGCCAGCGTCATTAATAGCGGGAGGGAGGGGATCGGGTACAATGAGCAGTTCTTC. This sequence joins TRBV7-2 and TRBJ2-1, with 11 bases that match TRBD2. V trimming: 8 bases; J trimming: 4 bases; junction bases outside the gene matches: 19. The germline CDR1 and CDR2 sequences are SGHTA and FQGNSA. This CDR3 contains 19 residues.

This clonotype was counted many times. The chain combines TRBV11-1 with TRBJ2-1; 9 bases are shared with TRBD1. The ends lost 3 bases at V and 10 bases at J; junction bases unmatched: 13. The CDR3 extends over 16 amino acids. Per germline, CDR1 SGHAT and CDR2 FQDESV (reference sequence). In nucleotides, the CDR3 is TGTGCCAGCAGCTTTTCCGTGACAGGGGGGCAGGTAGAGCAGTTCTTC. It is translated as CASSFSVTGGQVEQFF.

This chain connects TRBV6-5 to TRBJ1-2; perhaps TRBD1 as D (6 bases). The CDR3 loop spans 13 amino acids. The V and J ends lost 6 bases and 8 bases respectively, with 16 bases between them. The germline V gene encodes CDR1 MNHEY and CDR2 SVGAGI. CDR3 nucleotide sequence: TGTGCCAGCAGCTACACGGGACACGGAGGCTACACCTTC. Translation: CASSYTGHGGYTF.

This clonotype was picked up many times. The rearrangement uses TRBV7-2 and TRBJ1-2; D unclear. Germline V gives CDR1 SGHTA, CDR2 FQGNSA. This CDR3 region has 13 residues. V was trimmed by 5 bases and J by 8 bases, leaving 15 bases between them. The CDR3 region has the DNA TGTGCCAGCAGCCCTGGGAGGGTGGGCGGCTACACCTTC. Residues: CASSPGRVGGYTF.

Only a few counts were recorded for this clonotype. This chain connects TRBV5-6 to TRBJ1-2, with D unresolved. V was cut by 2 bases and J by 4 bases, with 15 bases left in between. The CDR3 is 15 amino acids. The germline V gene encodes CDR1 SGHDT and CDR2 YYEEEE. CDR3 protein: CASSLLEGLGYGYTF. In DNA, the CDR3 is TGTGCCAGCAGCTTATTGGAGGGTTTGGGCTATGGCTACACCTTC.

The V and J genes are TRBV9 and TRBJ1-3; TRBD1 is a possible D gene (5 bases). CDR1 and CDR2 (germline): SGDLS, YYNGEE. The ends were cut back, 0 bases at V and 2 bases at J, with 9 bases in the middle. The CDR3 loop spans 15 amino acids. The CDR3 DNA sequence: TGTGCCAGCAGCGTAGATGGGACGACTGGAAACACCATATATTTT. Residues: CASSVDGTTGNTIYF.

A few counts support this clonotype. V usage is TRBV7-2 and J usage is TRBJ2-2; TRBD2 aligns across 7 bases. The CDR3 extends over 14 amino acids. The junction had 9 bases not matched to a gene; V was cut back by 9 bases and J by 5 bases. Germline CDR1 SGHTA, CDR2 FQGNSA. The DNA for the CDR3 is TGTGCCAGTTATATAGGCGGGGGTACCGGGGAGCTGTTTTTT. It translates to CASYIGGGTGELFF.

This clonotype was counted between two and nine times. The chain combines TRBV6-5 with TRBJ2-6; no reliable D call. This CDR3 region has 13 residues. Germline V gene data show CDR1 as MNHEY and CDR2 as SVGAGI. V shed 4 bases and J shed 4 bases, with 5 bases lying between them. Here the CDR3 DNA reads TGTGCCAGCAGTTCCCCGGGGGCCAACGTCCTGACTTTC. Its translation: CASSSPGANVLTF.

At least ten counts were recorded for this clonotype. The chain links TRBV9 to TRBJ2-3, with 9 bases aligning to TRBD1. Germline CDR1 is SGDLS and CDR2 is YYNGEE. The CDR3 contains 17 residues. V shed 2 bases, J shed 0 bases, and the junction held 7 bases outside the gene matches. Here the CDR3 reads CASSVGQGPYSTDTQYF. The CDR3, as DNA: TGTGCCAGCAGCGTCGGACAGGGGCCATATAGCACAGATACGCAGTATTTT.

This chain connects TRBV12-3 or TRBV12-4 to TRBJ2-3; D may correspond to TRBD1 or TRBD2 (5 bases each). Trimming removed 3 bases at V and 4 bases at J, with 14 bases between. This CDR3 is built from 15 residues. The CDR3 DNA is TGTGCCAGCAGTTTTGGGGGAAGACGCTCAGATACGCAGTATTTT. Encoded protein: CASSFGGRRSDTQYF.

There are many counts of this clonotype. J is TRBJ2-4 and V is TRBV5-1; possible D gene TRBD1, 6 bases. Germline loops: CDR1 SGHRS, CDR2 YFSETQ. The V and J ends lost 1 base and 5 bases respectively, with 10 bases between them. The CDR3 runs 14 residues. CDR3 DNA: TGCGCCAGCAGCTTGTTACAGGGACAAAACATTCAGTACTTC. This encodes CASSLLQGQNIQYF.

At least ten counts were recorded for this clonotype. This chain connects TRBV5-5 to TRBJ2-7; the D gene is possibly TRBD2 (7 bases). The germline V gene encodes CDR1 SGHKS and CDR2 YYEKEE (reference sequence). This CDR3 comprises 15 residues. V was shortened by 4 bases and J by 3 bases, with 17 bases between the two germline ends. CDR3 nucleotides: TGTGCCAGCAGCGGGGGGGGGACACCAGGCTACGAGCAGTACTTC. Its protein is CASSGGGTPGYEQYF.

The chain uses TRBV5-5 and TRBJ2-7; D not certain. Between the trimmed V and J ends, which lost 0 bases and 6 bases, there was a span of 10 bases. The CDR3 has 13 residues. The germline gives CDR1 SGHKS, CDR2 YYEKEE (reference sequence). The CDR3 sequence is CASSLAANTEQYF. The CDR3, as DNA: TGTGCCAGCAGCTTGGCGGCCAATACCGAGCAGTACTTC.